This T cell receptor (beta chain) was recorded in a study of blood T cell repertoires in COVID-19. Study overall: Samples representing acute and convalescent COVID-19 were sourced from the United States, Italy and Spain. T cells, B-cell-depleted T cells, or PBMCs supplied cDNA or gDNA.

The ends lost 3 bases at V and 5 bases at J; junction bases unmatched: 9. The CDR3 length is 15 residues. Germline loops: CDR1 MGHDK, CDR2 SYGVNS. Study processing details: Reference gene primer amplification yielded estimated nucleated cell counts. The method was immunoSEQ multiplex PCR; TCRdb's version includes in-frame clones alone and lacks a portion of them. That table furnishes V, J and clone size, whereas the DNA furnished D and trimming. The data contain 150,000 to 200,000 clones, around nine tenths of them singletons. Sample: peripheral blood. The chain uses TRBV25-1 and TRBJ1-1; 7 nucleotides align to TRBD1. This sequence was found in a man between 18 and 35 years old with active or convalescent COVID-19. Here the CDR3 reads CASSDLGGAGTEAFF. The CDR3 nucleotides read TGTGCCAGCAGTGATCTAGGGGGCGCGGGAACTGAAGCTTTCTTT.